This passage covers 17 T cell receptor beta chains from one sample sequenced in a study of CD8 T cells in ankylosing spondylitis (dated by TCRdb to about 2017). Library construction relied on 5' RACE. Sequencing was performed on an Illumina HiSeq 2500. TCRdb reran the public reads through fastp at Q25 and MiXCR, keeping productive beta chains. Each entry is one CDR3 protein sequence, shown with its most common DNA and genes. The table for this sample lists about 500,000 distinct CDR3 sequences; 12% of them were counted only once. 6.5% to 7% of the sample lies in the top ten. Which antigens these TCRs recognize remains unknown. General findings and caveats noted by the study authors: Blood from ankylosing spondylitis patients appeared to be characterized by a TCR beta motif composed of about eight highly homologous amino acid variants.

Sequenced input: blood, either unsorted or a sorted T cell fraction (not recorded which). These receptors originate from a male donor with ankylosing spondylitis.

DNA of the CDR3: TGTGCCAGCAGTTTATCGACCCGGGGTGATCAGCCCCAGCATTTT. As protein: CASSLSTRGDQPQHF. This sequence joins TRBV28 and TRBJ1-5; D ambiguous. This CDR3 is built from 15 residues. CDR1 is MDHEN, CDR2 SYDVKM, per germline. The V and J ends lost 1 base and 5 bases respectively, with 12 bases between them.

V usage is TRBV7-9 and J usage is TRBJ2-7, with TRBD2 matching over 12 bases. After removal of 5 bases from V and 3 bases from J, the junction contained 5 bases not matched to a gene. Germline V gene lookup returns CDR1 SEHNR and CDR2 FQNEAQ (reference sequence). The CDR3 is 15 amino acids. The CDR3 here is CASSPSGGELYEQYF. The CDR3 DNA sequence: TGTGCCAGCAGCCCTAGCGGGGGGGAGCTCTACGAGCAGTACTTC.

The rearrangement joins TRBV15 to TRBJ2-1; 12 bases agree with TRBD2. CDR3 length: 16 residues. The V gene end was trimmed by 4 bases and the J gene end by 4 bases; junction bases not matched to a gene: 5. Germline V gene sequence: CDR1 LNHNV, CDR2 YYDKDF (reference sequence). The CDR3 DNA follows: TGTGCCACCAGCACTCTAGCGGGAGGGACTTACAATGAGCAGTTCTTC. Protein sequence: CATSTLAGGTYNEQFF.

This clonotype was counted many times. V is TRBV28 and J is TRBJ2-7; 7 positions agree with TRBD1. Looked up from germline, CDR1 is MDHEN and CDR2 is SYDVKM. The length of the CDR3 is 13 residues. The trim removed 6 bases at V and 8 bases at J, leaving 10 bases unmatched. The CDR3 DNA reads TGTGCCAGCAGCCCACCGGACAGGCCGCAGCAGTACGTC. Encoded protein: CASSPPDRPQQYV.

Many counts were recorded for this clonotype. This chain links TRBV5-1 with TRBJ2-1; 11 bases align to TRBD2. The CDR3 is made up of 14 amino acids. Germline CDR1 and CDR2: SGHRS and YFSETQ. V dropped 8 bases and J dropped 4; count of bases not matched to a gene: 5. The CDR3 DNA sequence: TGCGCCAGTACCGGGACTAGCGGTTACAATGAGCAGTTCTTC. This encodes CASTGTSGYNEQFF.

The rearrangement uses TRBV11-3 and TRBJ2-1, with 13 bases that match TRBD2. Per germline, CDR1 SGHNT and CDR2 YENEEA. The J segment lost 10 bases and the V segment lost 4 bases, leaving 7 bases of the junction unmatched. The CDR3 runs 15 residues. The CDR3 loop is CASSSLPGLAGEQFF. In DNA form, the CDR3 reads TGTGCCAGCAGCTCTCTCCCGGGACTAGCGGGGGAGCAGTTCTTC. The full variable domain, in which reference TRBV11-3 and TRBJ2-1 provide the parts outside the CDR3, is EAGVVQSPRYKIIEKKQPVAFWCNPISGHNTLYWYLQNLGQGPELLIRYENEEAVDDSQLPKDRFSAERLKGVDSTLKIQPAELGDSAVYLCASSSLPGLAGEQFFGPGTRLTVL.

CDR3 bases: TGTGCCAGCAGCGGGGGTAGGGGGAGAGGAACCTACAATGAGCAGTTCTTC. This encodes CASSGGRGRGTYNEQFF. This chain connects TRBV11-3 to TRBJ2-1; the D gene is possibly TRBD1 (6 bases). V lost 5 bases and J 2 bases, leaving 19 bases between the germline ends. There are 17 residues in the CDR3. The germline CDR1 and CDR2 sequences are SGHNT and YENEEA.

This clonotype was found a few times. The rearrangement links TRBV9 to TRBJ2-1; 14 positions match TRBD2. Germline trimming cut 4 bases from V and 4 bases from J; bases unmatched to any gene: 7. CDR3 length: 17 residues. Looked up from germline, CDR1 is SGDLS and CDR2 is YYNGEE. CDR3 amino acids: CASSPGTSGRFYNEQFF. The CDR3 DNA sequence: TGTGCCAGCAGCCCTGGGACTAGCGGGAGATTTTACAATGAGCAGTTCTTC.

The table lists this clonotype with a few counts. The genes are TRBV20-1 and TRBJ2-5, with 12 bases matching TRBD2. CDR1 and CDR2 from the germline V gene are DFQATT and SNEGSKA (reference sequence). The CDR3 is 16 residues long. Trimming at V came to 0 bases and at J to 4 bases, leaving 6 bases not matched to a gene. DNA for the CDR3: TGCAGTGCTAGAGATCCTCTAGCGGGAGGGCCAGAGACCCAGTACTTC. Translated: CSARDPLAGGPETQYF.

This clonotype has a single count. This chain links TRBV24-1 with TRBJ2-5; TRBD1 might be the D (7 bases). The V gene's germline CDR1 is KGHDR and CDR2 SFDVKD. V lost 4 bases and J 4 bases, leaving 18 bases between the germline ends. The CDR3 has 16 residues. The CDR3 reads CATSDPRGAGGETQYF. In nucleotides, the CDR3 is TGTGCCACCAGTGACCCTAGGGGGGCAGGGGGAGAGACCCAGTACTTC.

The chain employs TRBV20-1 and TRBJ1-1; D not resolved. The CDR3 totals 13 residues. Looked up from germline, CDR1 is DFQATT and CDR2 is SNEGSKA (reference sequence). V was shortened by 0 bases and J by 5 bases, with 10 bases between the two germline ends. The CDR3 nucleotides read TGCAGTGCTAGAGATTCCCCCGGGACTGAAGCTTTCTTT. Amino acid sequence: CSARDSPGTEAFF.

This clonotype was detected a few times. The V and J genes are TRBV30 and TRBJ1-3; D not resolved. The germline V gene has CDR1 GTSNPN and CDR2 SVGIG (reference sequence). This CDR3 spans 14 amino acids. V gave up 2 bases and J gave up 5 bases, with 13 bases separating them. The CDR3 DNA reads TGTGCCTGGAGTCCCCGACACGGCAGAAACACCATATATTTT. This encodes CAWSPRHGRNTIYF. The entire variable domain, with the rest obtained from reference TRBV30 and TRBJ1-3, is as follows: SQTIHQWPATLVQPVGSPLSLECTVEGTSNPNLYWYRQAAGRGLQLLFYSVGIGQISSEVPQNLSASRPQDRQFILSSKKLLLSDSGFYLCAWSPRHGRNTIYFGEGSWLTVV.

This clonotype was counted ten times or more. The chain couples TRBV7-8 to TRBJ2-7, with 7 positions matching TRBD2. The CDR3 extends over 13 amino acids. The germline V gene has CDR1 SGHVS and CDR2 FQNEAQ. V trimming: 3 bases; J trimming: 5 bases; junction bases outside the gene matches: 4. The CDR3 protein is CASSLPGRDEQYV. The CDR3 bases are TGTGCCAGCAGCTTGCCTGGGAGGGACGAGCAGTACGTC.

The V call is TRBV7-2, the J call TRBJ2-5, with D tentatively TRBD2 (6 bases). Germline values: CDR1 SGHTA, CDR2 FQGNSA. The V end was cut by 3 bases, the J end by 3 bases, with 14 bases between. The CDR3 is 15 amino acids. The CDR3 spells CASSFRRDFEETQYF. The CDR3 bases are TGTGCCAGCAGCTTTAGGAGGGACTTCGAAGAGACCCAGTACTTC. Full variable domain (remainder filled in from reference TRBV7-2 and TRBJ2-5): GAGVSQSPSNKVTEKGKDVELRCDPISGHTALYWYRQSLGQGLEFLIYFQGNSAPDKSGLPSDRFSAERTGGSVSTLTIQRTQQEDSAVYLCASSFRRDFEETQYFGPGTRLLVL.

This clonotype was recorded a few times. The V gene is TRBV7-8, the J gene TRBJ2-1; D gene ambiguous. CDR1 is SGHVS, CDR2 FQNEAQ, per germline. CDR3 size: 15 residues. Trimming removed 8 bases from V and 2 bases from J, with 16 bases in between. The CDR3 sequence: CASSAQPITYNEQFF. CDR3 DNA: TGTGCCAGCTCTGCGCAGCCGATCACCTACAATGAGCAGTTCTTC.

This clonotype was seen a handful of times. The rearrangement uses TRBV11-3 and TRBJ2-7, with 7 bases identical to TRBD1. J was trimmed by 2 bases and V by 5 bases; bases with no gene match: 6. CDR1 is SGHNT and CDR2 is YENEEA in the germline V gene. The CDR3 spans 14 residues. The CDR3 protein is CASSLRQGTYEQYV. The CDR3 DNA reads TGTGCCAGCAGCCTTCGACAGGGAACCTACGAGCAGTACGTC.

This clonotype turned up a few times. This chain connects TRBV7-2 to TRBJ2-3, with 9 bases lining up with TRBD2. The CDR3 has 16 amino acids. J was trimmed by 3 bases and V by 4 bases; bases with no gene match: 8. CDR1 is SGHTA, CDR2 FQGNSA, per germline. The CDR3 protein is CASSSSLAGATDTQYF. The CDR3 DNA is TGTGCCAGCAGCTCTTCATTAGCGGGAGCGACAGATACGCAGTATTTT.